This TCR beta chain was sequenced during a study of follicular helper T cells after annual influenza vaccination. The time point was: 2013-2014 season, 7 days after vaccination. Germline lookup yields CDR1 LNHDA and CDR2 SQIVND (reference sequence). The CDR3 sequence is 14 residues long. Trimming pared 3 bases from V and 4 bases from J, leaving 9 bases between. The data were produced by immunoSEQ multiplex PCR, yet TCRdb's version contains in-frame clones alone and is incomplete. This table holds about 9,900 clones, 80% to 85% found once. This chain joins TRBV19 and TRBJ2-2; no definite D call. This TCR derives from an adult who received the influenza vaccine. Here the sequenced sample was CXCR5- memory CD4+ T cells sorted from blood, taken 7 days after influenza vaccination. As DNA, the CDR3 is TGTGCCAGTAGTATCTTGGCTCGCACCGGGGAGCTGTTTTTT. Encoded protein: CASSILARTGELFF.